The T cell receptor beta chain under discussion was sequenced for a study of breast tumors, draining lymph nodes, adjacent tissues. This clonotype appeared many times. Its specificity is not known. Axillary draining lymph nodes of breast cancer patients supplied the node samples. One entry per CDR3 protein results from TCRdb running MiXCR on the multiplex PCR reads. The sample contains around 250,000 distinct CDR3 sequences, 34% of which appear only once. The CDR3 covers 14 residues. V lost 4 bases to trimming and J lost 4 bases, with 10 bases between them. Germline CDR1 and CDR2: LGHNA and YNFKEQ. Study outcomes and limitations: Tumor TCR diversity was below lymph nodes but above nontumor tissue. Luminal-like breast cancer showed significantly higher tumor–nontumor repertoire similarity than basal-like.

The TCR originated in a female donor with breast cancer. Some clones in this sample may be carry-over from other donors' samples. The V call is TRBV4-2, the J call TRBJ2-2; tentatively, D is TRBD2 (5 bases). Sequencing was done on a sample of axillary lymph node tissue. Here the CDR3 reads CASSPRTGTGELFF. CDR3 sequence (DNA): TGTGCCAGCAGCCCCCGGACTGGCACCGGGGAGCTGTTTTTT.